This is a list of T cell receptor beta chains from one sample in a study of T cell responses to AZD1222 COVID-19 vaccine. Sequencing used immunoSEQ multiplex PCR; TCRdb keeps in-frame clones, though not all of them. The sample contains some 150,000 clones, 90% of which appear only once. Sequencing used peripheral blood, obtained on day 0 of AZD1222 vaccination. Source of these receptors: an adult in good health. CDR3s include the opening cysteine and the closing phenylalanine or tryptophan. The order of the fields is clone size, J gene, CDR3 length, V gene, CDR3 protein. Rows give clone size only sometimes, using once, few, many, or a class for an expanded clone.

>.|TRBJ2-1|15|TRBV7-3
CASSLTGSSYNEQFF
>few|TRBJ1-1|14|TRBV18
CASSPGQGNTEAFF
>.|TRBJ1-1|15|TRBV30
CAWSVGPIGATEAFF
>.|TRBJ1-1|13|TRBV30
CAWRKGANTEAFF
>.|TRBJ1-5|16|TRBV19
CASSRQRSRSNQPQHF
>.|TRBJ2-5|15|TRBV7-3
CASSLQAGTKETQYF
>.|TRBJ2-1|13|TRBV6-5
CASSYGGGGEQFF
>.|TRBJ2-2|21|TRBV20-1
CSASRPGLAGQLYANTGELFF
>.|TRBJ2-2|18|TRBV5-1
CASSPSPGQGARTGELFF
>.|TRBJ1-1|14|TRBV6-5
CASSRPGGEGRAFF
>.|TRBJ1-5|16|TRBV18
CASSPSTGSRNQPQHF
>.|TRBJ2-2|14|TRBV5-4
CASRSGTTTGELFF
>.|TRBJ2-7|15|TRBV6-5
CASRLAGESSYEQYF
>.|TRBJ1-6|16|TRBV5-4
CASSLVATGVNSPLHF
>.|TRBJ2-5|17|TRBV11-2
CASSLAWGPGAQETQYF
>.|TRBJ2-2|14|TRBV9
CASSIKLSTGELFF
>once|TRBJ1-3|15|TRBV4-3
CASSRAGAPGNTIYF
>.|TRBJ1-2|15|TRBV18
CATSEQGRLNYGYTF
>.|TRBJ1-2|11|TRBV30
CAWSYGDGYTF
>.|TRBJ2-2|13|TRBV5-1
CASSSQGNGELFF